The 4 T cell receptor beta chains presented below share a single source sample, sequenced in a study of cytomegalovirus exposure and HLA in healthy donors. Primers: 60 Vbeta forward and 13 Jbeta reverse. Sequencing was performed with immunoSEQ multiplex PCR; in TCRdb, only in-frame clones are kept and a portion is missing. This table lists over 150,000 clones. The sample was PBMCs. These receptors all stem from a boy aged 5-17 years in good health and CMV-seronegative.

The genes are TRBV7-3 and TRBJ2-5; D may be TRBD1 (7 bases). Germline V gene sequence: CDR1 SGHTA, CDR2 FQGTGA. The CDR3 is made up of 14 amino acids. V lost 4 bases to trimming and J lost 5 bases, with 14 bases between them. This CDR3 is CASSSTGRGETQYF. The CDR3 nucleotides read TGTGCCAGCAGCTCGACAGGGCGGGGTGAGACCCAGTACTTC.

This chain joins TRBV7-9 and TRBJ2-7; 7 bases map to TRBD1. V lost 5 bases, J lost 4 bases, and 8 bases stayed unmatched. The CDR3 extends over 14 amino acids. Germline values: CDR1 SEHNR, CDR2 FQNEAQ (reference sequence). The CDR3 DNA follows: TGTGCCAGCAGCCCTATTGGACAGGCTTACGAGCAGTACTTC. It translates to CASSPIGQAYEQYF. The variable domain in full, completed from reference TRBV7-9 and TRBJ2-7, reads DTGVSQNPRHKITKRGQNVTFRCDPISEHNRLYWYRQTLGQGPEFLTYFQNEAQLEKSRLLSDRFSAERPKGSFSTLEIQRTEQGDSAMYLCASSPIGQAYEQYFGPGTRLTVT.

The rearrangement links TRBV9 to TRBJ2-1, with 8 bases that match TRBD2. There are 15 residues in the CDR3. CDR1 is SGDLS and CDR2 is YYNGEE in the germline V gene. Unmatched junction bases numbered 13, after V lost 4 bases and J lost 10 bases. The CDR3 here is CASSTRGGVDREQFF. The CDR3 DNA follows: TGTGCCAGCAGCACCCGGGGGGGGGTCGATCGAGAGCAGTTCTTC. The full variable domain, in which reference TRBV9 and TRBJ2-1 provide the parts outside the CDR3, is DSGVTQTPKHLITATGQRVTLRCSPRSGDLSVYWYQQSLDQGLQFLIQYYNGEERAKGNILERFSAQQFPDLHSELNLSSLELGDSALYFCASSTRGGVDREQFFGPGTRLTVL.

DNA for the CDR3: TGCAGCGTACGGAAGGCAGGGGGCGAGACCCAGTACTTC. Translation gives CSVRKAGGETQYF. V usage is TRBV29-1 and J usage is TRBJ2-5; TRBD1 agrees at 8 bases. The CDR3 extends over 13 amino acids. Germline CDR1 and CDR2: SQVTM and ANQGSEA. The V and J ends lost 6 bases and 5 bases, in that order; junction bases with no gene match: 8.